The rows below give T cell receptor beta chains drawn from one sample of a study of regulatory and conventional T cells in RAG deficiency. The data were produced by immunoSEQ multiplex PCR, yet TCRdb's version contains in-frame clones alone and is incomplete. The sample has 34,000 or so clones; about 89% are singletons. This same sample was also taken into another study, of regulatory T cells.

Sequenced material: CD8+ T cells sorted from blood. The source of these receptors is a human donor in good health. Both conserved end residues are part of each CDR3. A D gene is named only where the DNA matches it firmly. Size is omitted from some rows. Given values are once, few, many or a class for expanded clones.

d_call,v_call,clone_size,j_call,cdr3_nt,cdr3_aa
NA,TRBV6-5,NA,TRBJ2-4,TGTGCCAGCAGTTCCCAGGGGGGTATTCAGTACTTC,CASSSQGGIQYF
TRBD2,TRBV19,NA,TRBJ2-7,TGTGCCAGCCAGGGACTAGCGGGCTCCTACGAGCAGTACTTC,CASQGLAGSYEQYF
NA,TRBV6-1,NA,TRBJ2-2,TGTGCCAGCGCTGATCCAACCGGGGAGCTGTTTTTT,CASADPTGELFF
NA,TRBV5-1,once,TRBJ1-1,TGCGCCAGCAGCTTGGAGGAGGGGTGGAACACTGAAGCTTTCTTT,CASSLEEGWNTEAFF
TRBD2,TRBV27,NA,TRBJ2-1,TGTGCCAGCGAGGACCGGGGGGGCGCTAACAATGAGCAGTTCTTC,CASEDRGGANNEQFF
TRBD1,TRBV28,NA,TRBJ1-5,TGTGCCACCACAGGGGGCGGTCAGCCCCAGCATTTT,CATTGGGQPQHF
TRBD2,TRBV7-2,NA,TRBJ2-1,TGTGCCAGCAGCTTAGCGACTAGCGGGAGCCAAAGGGCCTACAATGAGCAGTTCTTC,CASSLATSGSQRAYNEQFF
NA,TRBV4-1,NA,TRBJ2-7,TGCGCCAGCAGCCAGGTACTAGCTGTCGAGCAGTACTTC,CASSQVLAVEQYF
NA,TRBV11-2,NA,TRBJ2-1,TGTGCCAGCAGCTTAGTGATAGGGCCTGAGCAGTTCTTC,CASSLVIGPEQFF
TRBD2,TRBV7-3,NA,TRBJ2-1,TGCGCCAGCACCGGGACTAGCGGAAGCATTCTCTACAATGAGCAGTTCTTC,CASTGTSGSILYNEQFF
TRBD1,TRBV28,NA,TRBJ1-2,TGTGCCAGCAGTTTAGGGCAGGGGGGATATGGCTACACCTTC,CASSLGQGGYGYTF
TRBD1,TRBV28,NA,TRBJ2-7,TGTGCCAGCAGTTTAGGACAGGGGGCTTACGAGCAGTACTTC,CASSLGQGAYEQYF
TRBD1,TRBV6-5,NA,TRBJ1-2,TGTGCCAGCAGACCGGGACAGGCGAGGGGCTACACCTTC,CASRPGQARGYTF
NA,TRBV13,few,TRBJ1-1,TGTGCCAGCAGCTTCGCGGGATTTGAAGCTTTCTTT,CASSFAGFEAFF
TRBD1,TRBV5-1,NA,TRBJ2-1,TGCGCCAGCAGTTGGGACAGCTACAATGAGCAGTTCTTC,CASSWDSYNEQFF
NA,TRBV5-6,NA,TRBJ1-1,TGTGCCAGCAGCTTGGGACAGGCGGAAGCTTTCTTT,CASSLGQAEAFF
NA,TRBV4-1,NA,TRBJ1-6,TGCGCCAGCAGCCAAGTGGTCGAACGAAATTCACCCCTCCACTTT,CASSQVVERNSPLHF
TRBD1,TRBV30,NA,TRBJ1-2,TGTGCCTGGTCTCCGAGGGGGCTGCGAAGAGGCTACACCTTC,CAWSPRGLRRGYTF
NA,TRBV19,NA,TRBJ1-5,TGTGCCAGTAGTATATCTAGCAATCAGCCCCAGCATTTT,CASSISSNQPQHF
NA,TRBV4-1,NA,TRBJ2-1,TGCGCCAGCAGCCAGATATACAATGAGCAGTTCTTC,CASSQIYNEQFF
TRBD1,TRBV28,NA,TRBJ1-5,TGTGCCAGCAGTTTAAGCGGACAGGGCAATCAGCCCCAGCATTTT,CASSLSGQGNQPQHF
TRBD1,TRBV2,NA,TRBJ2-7,TGTGCCAGCCAAATAGGATCCGGGACAGGAGGGAGCTACGAGCAGTACTTC,CASQIGSGTGGSYEQYF
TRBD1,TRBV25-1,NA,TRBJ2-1,TGTGCCAGCCAAACAGGACAGGGCGGGAATGAGCAGTTCTTC,CASQTGQGGNEQFF
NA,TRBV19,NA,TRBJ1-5,TGTGCCAGTTTAACGGAGGGGGATAGCAATCAGCCCCAGCATTTT,CASLTEGDSNQPQHF
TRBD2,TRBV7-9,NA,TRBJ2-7,TGTGCCAGCAGCCCGGCTAGCGGGGCTCTCTCCTACGAGCAGTACTTC,CASSPASGALSYEQYF
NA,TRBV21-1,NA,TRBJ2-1,TGTGCCGGCCTTGCTGTGGGACAGGTGAGCTCCTACAATGAGCAGTTCTTC,CAGLAVGQVSSYNEQFF
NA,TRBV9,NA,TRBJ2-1,TGTGCCAGCAGCGGATTGACACGCTCCTACAATGAGCAGTTCTTC,CASSGLTRSYNEQFF
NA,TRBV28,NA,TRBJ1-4,TGTGCCAGCAGGATCGACAGCCCCACGGAAAAACTGTTTTTT,CASRIDSPTEKLFF
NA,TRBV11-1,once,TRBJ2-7,TGTGCCAGCAGCTTTGGCATCGAGCAGTACTTC,CASSFGIEQYF